A single sample is the source of the 5 T cell receptor beta chains below, sequenced in a study of blood T cell repertoires in COVID-19. The data were produced by immunoSEQ multiplex PCR, yet TCRdb's version contains in-frame clones alone and is incomplete. In the table there are tens of thousands of clones, roughly 76% of which are singletons. Sequencing was done on a sample of peripheral blood. The origin of the receptors is a woman in her sixties with acute or convalescent COVID-19.

This clone came up a few times. The V and J genes are TRBV7-9 and TRBJ2-7; 8 bases agree with TRBD1. The CDR3 loop spans 14 amino acids. V lost 5 bases to trimming and J lost 4 bases; unmatched junction nucleotides: 7. Germline-derived CDR1 and CDR2 are SEHNR and FQNEAQ (reference sequence). This chain's CDR3 is CASSPKDREYEQYF. The CDR3 DNA is TGTGCCAGCAGCCCAAAGGACAGGGAATACGAGCAGTACTTC.

The chain is built from TRBV18 and TRBJ1-1; maybe TRBD1 (6 bases). Per the germline V gene, CDR1 is KGHSH and CDR2 is LQKENI. Trimming took off 4 bases at V and 0 bases at J, with 15 bases between the two ends. The CDR3 has 16 residues. CDR3 DNA sequence: TGTGCCAGCTCACTCAGTCGTCAGGGGTTGAACACTGAAGCTTTCTTT. Amino acids: CASSLSRQGLNTEAFF.

CDR3 in DNA: TGCGCCAGCAGCTCTCGGACAGGGGGCCTCCGCACCGGGGAGCTGTTTTTT. This sequence encodes CASSSRTGGLRTGELFF. The chain carries TRBV5-1 and TRBJ2-2, with 11 bases fitting TRBD1. The length of the CDR3 is 17 residues. With 3 bases clipped from V and 4 bases from J, the junction kept 8 bases outside the gene matches. Germline V gives CDR1 SGHRS, CDR2 YFSETQ.

This rearrangement joins TRBV10-1 to TRBJ2-7; 11 nucleotides match TRBD1. Looked up from germline, CDR1 is WNHNN and CDR2 is SYGVQD (reference sequence). The CDR3 is 18 amino acids. Losses at the gene ends were 5 bases for V and 3 bases for J; bases not matched to a gene: 15. The CDR3 sequence is CASSWTGGLPVTLYEQYF. CDR3 bases: TGCGCCAGCAGTTGGACAGGGGGCCTCCCTGTAACGCTCTACGAGCAGTACTTC.

The chain employs TRBV28 and TRBJ1-2, with D unclear. The CDR3 runs to 14 residues. Looked up from germline, CDR1 is MDHEN and CDR2 is SYDVKM. V dropped 7 bases and J dropped 4 bases, with 16 bases sitting between them. In DNA form, the CDR3 reads TGTGCCAGCAAATTGCCCCAGGTCCGCTATGGCTACACCTTC. Protein sequence: CASKLPQVRYGYTF.